This record looks at one T cell receptor (beta chain) sequence and its context. The antigen is unknown. These data come from a study of cytomegalovirus exposure and HLA in healthy donors. Study-wide context: It was reported in a later analysis that the same platform had been used for the 90 to 150 validation repertoires as for the 550 to 750 first-cohort repertoires. Overall study results and limits: Many donors shared some public TCRs, even though most TCR sequences were rare.

Measured with immunoSEQ multiplex PCR; TCRdb has only the in-frame clones, and not every one. The sample holds 150,000 to 200,000 clones, roughly 89% seen once. Germline V gene data show CDR1 as SGHRS and CDR2 as YFSETQ. V was shortened by 5 bases and J by 7 bases, with 15 bases between the two germline ends. The CDR3 has 14 residues. Sequencing used PBMCs. The chain combines TRBV5-1 with TRBJ1-4; D unresolved. This TCR was recovered from a woman between 25 and 40 years old in good health and CMV-seronegative. For the CDR3, the DNA is TGCGCCAGCAGGCAGTACGTTTCAGGTGAAAAACTGTTTTTT. Protein product: CASRQYVSGEKLFF.